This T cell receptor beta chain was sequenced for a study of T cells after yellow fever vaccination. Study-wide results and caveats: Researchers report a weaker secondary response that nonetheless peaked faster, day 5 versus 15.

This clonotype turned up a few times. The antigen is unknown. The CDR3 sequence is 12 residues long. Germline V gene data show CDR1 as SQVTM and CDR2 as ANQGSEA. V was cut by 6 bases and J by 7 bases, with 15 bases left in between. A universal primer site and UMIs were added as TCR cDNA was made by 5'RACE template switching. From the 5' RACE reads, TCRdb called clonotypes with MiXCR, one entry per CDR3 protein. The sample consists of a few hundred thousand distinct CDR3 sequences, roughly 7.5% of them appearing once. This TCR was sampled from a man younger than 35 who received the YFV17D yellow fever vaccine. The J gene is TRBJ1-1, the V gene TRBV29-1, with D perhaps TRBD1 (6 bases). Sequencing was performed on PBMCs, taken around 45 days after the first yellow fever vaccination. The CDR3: CSVAIRTVEAFF. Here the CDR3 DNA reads TGCAGCGTCGCTATCCGGACAGTTGAAGCTTTCTTT.